The 15 T cell receptor beta chains in this list originate from one sample, sequenced in a study of glioma-infiltrating T cells. TCR alpha and beta CDR3 regions were amplified from RNA using iRepertoire nested multiplex PCR. MiXCR, applied by TCRdb to the multiplex PCR reads, yields one record per CDR3 protein. The table records about 130,000 distinct CDR3 sequences, about 25% of them present only once. Sequencing used glioma tissue, nonneoplastic brain tissue, or PBMCs (not recorded which). Every receptor here comes from a human donor with low-grade glioma or glioblastoma, undergoing nonglioma brain surgery, or in good health (not recorded which).

The gene calls are TRBV12-3 or TRBV12-4 and TRBJ1-2; D not certain. The CDR3 is made up of 11 amino acids. V gave up 4 bases and J gave up 5 bases, with 5 bases separating them. The chain's CDR3 is CASSWGYGYTF. The CDR3, as DNA: TGTGCCAGCAGTTGGGGTTATGGCTACACCTTC.

This chain links TRBV4-1 with TRBJ2-2; D remains ambiguous. V lost 1 base and J lost 7, with 10 bases in between. The germline V gene encodes CDR1 MGHRA and CDR2 YSYEKL. This CDR3 region has 14 residues. The chain's CDR3 is CASSQVSWGGELFF. The DNA for the CDR3 is TGCGCCAGCAGCCAAGTCTCATGGGGCGGGGAGCTGTTTTTT.

The CDR3, as DNA: TGCGCCAGCAGCCATCCCCTCGTAGGGGTCTCCTCTGGAAACACCATATATTTT. It codes for CASSHPLVGVSSGNTIYF. The rearrangement uses TRBV4-1 and TRBJ1-3; possible D gene TRBD1, 5 bases. V lost 3 bases and J lost 0, with 18 bases in between. The CDR3 has 18 amino acids. Looked up from germline, CDR1 is MGHRA and CDR2 is YSYEKL.

This clonotype came up a few times. V and J are TRBV24-1 and TRBJ2-3; D is perhaps TRBD1 (6 bases). Per the germline V gene, CDR1 is KGHDR and CDR2 is SFDVKD. This CDR3 region has 15 residues. The V and J ends lost 1 base and 4 bases respectively, with 11 bases between them. The CDR3 spells CATSDFRGLADTQYF. The CDR3 DNA follows: TGTGCCACCAGTGATTTCAGGGGTTTAGCAGATACGCAGTATTTT.

This chain uses TRBV6-1 with TRBJ2-5; D possibly corresponds to TRBD2 (6 bases). The V gene's germline CDR1 is MNHNS and CDR2 SASEGT. V was pared by 8 bases and J by 2 bases, with 15 bases between. The CDR3 runs to 14 residues. CDR3: CASGQGGGQETQYF. The DNA of the CDR3 is TGTGCCAGCGGGCAGGGTGGGGGGCAAGAGACCCAGTACTTC.

This clonotype was seen a single time. A much larger clonotype is one base distant, so this may be a read error. This chain links TRBV25-1 with TRBJ1-6; D uncertain. Germline lookup yields CDR1 MGHDK and CDR2 SYGVNS. The V gene lost 2 bases and the J gene lost 11 bases, with 7 bases spanning the gap. The CDR3 runs 12 residues. The chain's CDR3 is CASSEGWPPLHF. The CDR3 nucleotides are TGTGCCAGCAGTGAAGGATGGCCACCCCTCCACTTT.

This clonotype was observed at least ten times. The rearrangement uses TRBV27 and TRBJ1-1, with a possible D match to TRBD1 (5 bases). Trimming took 6 bases from V and 7 from J, leaving 12 bases between them. The V gene's germline CDR1 is MNHEY and CDR2 SMNVEV (reference sequence). The CDR3 spans 12 residues. The CDR3 bases are TGTGCCAGCAGCCCCGGGGGGTATGAAGCTTTCTTT. Protein: CASSPGGYEAFF.

V gene TRBV6-1 combines with J gene TRBJ2-5; tentatively, D is TRBD1 (6 bases). Trimming took off 6 bases at V and 11 bases at J, with 19 bases between the two ends. In germline, CDR1 is MNHNS, CDR2 SASEGT. The CDR3 has 13 amino acids. CDR3 DNA: TGTGCCAGCAGCGCATCGGGCCAAGGGACACAGTACTTC. This gives the protein CASSASGQGTQYF.

The chain recombines TRBV7-9 with TRBJ1-2, with TRBD1 matching over 9 bases. There are 14 residues in the CDR3. The junction had 6 bases not matched to a gene; V was cut back by 5 bases and J by 5 bases. Germline lookup yields CDR1 SEHNR and CDR2 FQNEAQ (reference sequence). CDR3 residues: CASSTTGGGYGYTF. CDR3 DNA sequence: TGTGCCAGCAGCACTACAGGGGGCGGTTATGGCTACACCTTC. Full variable domain (missing parts from reference TRBV7-9 and TRBJ1-2): DTGVSQNPRHKITKRGQNVTFRCDPISEHNRLYWYRQTLGQGPEFLTYFQNEAQLEKSRLLSDRFSAERPKGSFSTLEIQRTEQGDSAMYLCASSTTGGGYGYTFGSGTRLTVV.

About this clonotype itself: This may be a read error: a much more frequent sequence differs by one nucleotide. The chain uses TRBV12-3 or TRBV12-4 and TRBJ2-3; D gene unclear. The CDR3 is 11 amino acids. The CDR3 spells CARSLQDTQYF. CDR3 in DNA: TGTGCCAGAAGTTTACAGGATACGCAGTATTTT.

The chain carries TRBV12-3 or TRBV12-4 and TRBJ1-5; 10 bases line up with TRBD1. J gave up 3 bases and V 5 bases, and 7 bases lay outside the gene matches. This CDR3 has 16 amino acids. CDR3 DNA sequence: TGTGCCAGCAGTACGGACAGGGGGGTTTCCAATCAGCCCCAGCATTTT. This codes for CASSTDRGVSNQPQHF.

Notes on this clonotype: This may be a read error, as it is one base from a much larger clone. The rearrangement uses TRBV20-1 and TRBJ1-1; D is undetermined. Germline CDR1 DFQATT, CDR2 SNEGSKA (reference sequence). This CDR3 contains 12 residues. With 7 bases removed from V and 3 bases from J, the gap between germline ends came to 12 bases. As DNA, the CDR3 is TGCAGTGTCTGGTCATCGGACACTGAAGCTTTCTTT. This codes for CSVWSSDTEAFF.

V and J are TRBV6-1 and TRBJ1-6; D unclear. The ends were cut back, 6 bases at V and 5 bases at J, with 8 bases in the middle. This CDR3 contains 13 residues. Germline assignment: CDR1 MNHNS and CDR2 SASEGT. The CDR3 region is CASRYGNNSPLHF. Here the CDR3 DNA reads TGTGCCAGCAGATACGGAAATAATTCACCCCTCCACTTT.

V is TRBV4-1 and J is TRBJ2-3; TRBD2 agrees at 12 bases. The CDR3 consists of 16 residues. V trimming: 4 bases; J trimming: 4 bases; junction bases outside the gene matches: 6. CDR1 and CDR2 (germline): MGHRA, YSYEKL. The CDR3 protein is CASSPQLAGGPDTQYF. CDR3 coding DNA: TGCGCCAGCAGCCCTCAACTAGCGGGGGGACCAGATACGCAGTATTTT.

This clonotype was detected only once. In this CDR3 the conserved last residue, phenylalanine or tryptophan, is missing, so a read error is likely. The chain carries TRBV5-1 and TRBJ2-6; TRBD1 might be the D (6 bases). Germline CDR1 is SGHRS and CDR2 is YFSETQ. This CDR3 region has 14 residues. The V end lost 5 bases, the J end lost 5 bases, and 11 bases lay between the germline ends. The CDR3 here is CASRYRDRANVLTL. Written as DNA, the CDR3 is TGCGCCAGCAGATACAGGGACAGGGCCAACGTCCTGACTTTA.